A selection of T cell receptor beta chains follows, all from one sample in a study of T cell repertoires in aging, cancer and after chemotherapy. One entry per CDR3 protein results from TCRdb running MiXCR on the multiplex PCR reads. Altogether roughly 10,000 distinct CDR3 sequences are present, 30% to 35% being singletons, with the ten largest covering under 20%. The material sequenced was blood. These receptors were collected from a human donor in good health. The donor label of this sample is uncertain. The CDR3 runs from the conserved cysteine through the conserved F or W. A D gene is named only where the DNA matches it firmly. Size values are once, few and many counts, or a class for expanded clones, and some rows have none.

V gene	D gene	clone size	J gene	CDR3 DNA	CDR3 protein
TRBV5-4	.	.	TRBJ2-1	TGTGCCAGCAGCTTACAGCTTTCCCTCAATGAGCAGTTCTTC	CASSLQLSLNEQFF
TRBV7-9	.	.	TRBJ2-5	TGTGCCAGCAGCCACAGGGCCGCGGAAGAGACCCAGTACTTC	CASSHRAAEETQYF
TRBV10-3	.	few	TRBJ2-7	TGTGCCATCAGTGAGGGACATTACTACGAGCAGTACTTC	CAISEGHYYEQYF
TRBV18	TRBD1	.	TRBJ2-7	TGTGCCAGCTCACGGGACAGGGGGGCCTACGAGCAGTACTTC	CASSRDRGAYEQYF
TRBV19	TRBD1	few	TRBJ1-2	TGTGCCAGCCTGGGTGGGGCCAGGGGGCCGAACTATGGCTACACCTTC	CASLGGARGPNYGYTF
TRBV20-1	.	.	TRBJ1-5	TGCAGTGCTAGTGGTCAGCCCCAGCATTTT	CSASGQPQHF
TRBV13	TRBD2	.	TRBJ2-5	TGTGCCAGAAGCCTCCGGGGGGGGGTATTGGAGACCCAGTACTTC	CARSLRGGVLETQYF
TRBV27	.	few	TRBJ1-2	TGTGCCAGTGGAAGGGCCGGCCTCTATGGCTACACCTTC	CASGRAGLYGYTF
TRBV6-5	.	.	TRBJ2-5	TGTGCCAGCATTAAAGGGAGGGACAGAGGACAAGAGACCCAGTACTTC	CASIKGRDRGQETQYF
TRBV11-2	.	few	TRBJ2-1	TGTGCCAGCAGCTTATCCCGGGCCGATGAGCAGTTCTTC	CASSLSRADEQFF
TRBV5-1	.	.	TRBJ2-1	TGCGCCAGCAGCGTAGTGGGGGGGCGGGAGAAGTTCAATGAGCAGTTCTTC	CASSVVGGREKFNEQFF
TRBV7-9	.	.	TRBJ2-2	TGTGCCAGCAGCTTAGACAACACCGGGGAGCTGTTTTTT	CASSLDNTGELFF
TRBV28	.	.	TRBJ2-6	TGTGCCAACGGGGGCTCTGGGGCCAACGTCCTGACTTTC	CANGGSGANVLTF
TRBV24-1	TRBD1	few	TRBJ2-1	TGTGCCACCCAGGGGGCAGGCAATGAGCAGTTCTTC	CATQGAGNEQFF
TRBV6-2/TRBV6-3	TRBD2	.	TRBJ2-3	TGTGCCAGCACGCGGGGGGGCGCAGATACGCAGTATTTT	CASTRGGADTQYF
TRBV18	.	.	TRBJ2-7	TGTGCCAGCTCACAGGGGAACCGTCCCTACGAGCAGTACTTC	CASSQGNRPYEQYF
TRBV18	TRBD1	.	TRBJ1-4	TGTGCCAGCTCACCAACGGGACAGCCTAATGAAAAACTGTTTTTT	CASSPTGQPNEKLFF
TRBV6-5	.	.	TRBJ1-1	TGTGCCAGCAGTTATGCGGGGTCGAACACTGAAGCTTTCTTT	CASSYAGSNTEAFF
TRBV20-1	.	.	TRBJ2-1	TGCAGTGCAACCGGGCTCGGTATATCTGAGCAGTTCTTC	CSATGLGISEQFF
TRBV6-5	.	.	TRBJ2-2	TGTGCCAGCAGTTACTCGATCCAGGGAGCTGGCACCGGGGAGCTGTTTTTT	CASSYSIQGAGTGELFF
TRBV30	.	medium-sized	TRBJ2-2	TGTGCCGCCGGAGCTAGGGGCCACGGCGGGGAGCTGTTTTTT	CAAGARGHGGELFF
TRBV20-1	.	.	TRBJ2-6	TGCAGTGCTAAAATACAGGGCTCTGGGGCCAACGTCCTGACTTTC	CSAKIQGSGANVLTF
TRBV20-1	.	.	TRBJ1-1	TGCAGTCCCTCGGTAGGAGCAAAAACTGAAGCTTTCTTT	CSPSVGAKTEAFF
TRBV11-1	.	medium-sized	TRBJ2-5	TGTGCCAGCAGCTTGATTAGCCTTAGCGGCCAAGAGACCCAGTACTTC	CASSLISLSGQETQYF
TRBV19	.	.	TRBJ1-1	TGTGCCAGTAGTATAAGGTCCGGGGCTGAAGCTTTCTTT	CASSIRSGAEAFF
TRBV27	TRBD1	once	TRBJ1-1	TGTGCCAGTGGACAGGGTAAGGACACTGAAGCTTTCTTT	CASGQGKDTEAFF
TRBV27	.	.	TRBJ1-4	TGTGCCAGCAGTTTATTGGTAACTAATGAAAAACTGTTTTTT	CASSLLVTNEKLFF
TRBV5-6	.	.	TRBJ1-2	TGTGCCAGCAGCTTCCGGGATCCTAACTATGGCTACACCTTC	CASSFRDPNYGYTF
TRBV12-3/TRBV12-4	.	.	TRBJ1-1	TGTGCCAGCAGTTCCCGTCAGCCGTCCGGGACGGATACTCTAGAAGCTTTCTTT	CASSSRQPSGTDTLEAFF
TRBV18	TRBD2	few	TRBJ2-2	TGTGCCAGCTCACCGGGACTAGCTGAGGGGGAGCTGTTTTTT	CASSPGLAEGELFF
TRBV7-9	.	.	TRBJ2-5	TGTGCCAGCAGCTTAATGCAGGGGCAGGAGACCCAGTACTTC	CASSLMQGQETQYF
TRBV27	TRBD1	.	TRBJ1-2	TGTGCCAGCAGTAGCGGGTGGCAGGGGGCATCTTTTGGCTATGGCTACACCTTC	CASSSGWQGASFGYGYTF
TRBV10-2	.	.	TRBJ1-5	TGCGCCAGCAGTGATCTCGGGGTCAATCAGCCCCAGCATTTT	CASSDLGVNQPQHF
TRBV6-5	TRBD2	medium-sized	TRBJ2-5	TGTGCCAGCTCGCGGGGAGGGCAAGAGACCCAGTACTTC	CASSRGGQETQYF
TRBV12-3/TRBV12-4	TRBD2	few	TRBJ2-7	TGTGCCAGCAGTTTAGGGTCTAGCGGGAACCACGAGCAGTACTTC	CASSLGSSGNHEQYF
TRBV14	.	few	TRBJ2-2	TGTGCCAGCAGGCTAGGGTTCGCGAACACCGGGGAGCTGTTTTTT	CASRLGFANTGELFF
TRBV19	.	medium-sized	TRBJ2-3	TGTGCCAGTAGTATAGTGAGTGTGGGCGGCACAGATACGCAGTATTTT	CASSIVSVGGTDTQYF
TRBV6-5	.	few	TRBJ2-7	TGTGCCAGCAGCACCGGGACTCCCTACGAGCAGTACTTC	CASSTGTPYEQYF
TRBV6-5	.	.	TRBJ2-2	TGTGCCAGCAGTTACTCGGTGGGGGCCTACACCGGGGAGCTGTTTTTT	CASSYSVGAYTGELFF
TRBV11-1	.	medium-sized	TRBJ2-2	TGTGCCAGCAGCTTAGAGGGGCGGGGGCCAAACACCGGGGAGCTGTTTTTT	CASSLEGRGPNTGELFF
TRBV27	TRBD1	.	TRBJ1-2	TGTGCCAGCAGTGCCAACAACTGGGACAGAAACTATGGCTACACCTTC	CASSANNWDRNYGYTF
TRBV19	.	few	TRBJ2-3	TGTGCCAGTAGTATAGATCTAGATCCGGCAGTCAACCCAGATACGCAGTATTTT	CASSIDLDPAVNPDTQYF
TRBV20-1	.	.	TRBJ2-5	TGCAGTGCTTCACGGACAGTAAGAGGGGAGACCCAGTACTTC	CSASRTVRGETQYF